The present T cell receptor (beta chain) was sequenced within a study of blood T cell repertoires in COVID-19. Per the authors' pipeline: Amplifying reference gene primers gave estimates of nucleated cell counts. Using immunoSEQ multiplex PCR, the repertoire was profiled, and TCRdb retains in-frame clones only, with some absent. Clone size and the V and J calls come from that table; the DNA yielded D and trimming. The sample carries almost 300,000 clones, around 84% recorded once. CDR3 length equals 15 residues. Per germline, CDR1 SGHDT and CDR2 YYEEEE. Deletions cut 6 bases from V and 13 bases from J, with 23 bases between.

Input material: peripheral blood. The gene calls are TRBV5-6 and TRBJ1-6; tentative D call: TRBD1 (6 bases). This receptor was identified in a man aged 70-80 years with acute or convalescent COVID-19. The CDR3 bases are TGTGCCAGCAACCTAGCTATGGCCAGGGGAAATCCCCTCCACTTT. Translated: CASNLAMARGNPLHF.